The clone carrying this T cell receptor (beta chain) was picked up one time. Its target is unknown. The data derive from a study of CD8+CD57+ T cells in acquired aplastic anemia. Study-level background: An average of 3.2 ug of DNA was obtained from sorted CD4+ and CD8+ cells.

Study-level results: Overlapping CD8+ CDR3 repertoires of patients and controls contained under 35 shared sequences. In CD8+ cells, Simpson's diversity showed no significant difference between patients and controls.

V was pared by 5 bases and J by 0 bases, with 12 bases between. Germline lookup yields CDR1 ENHRY and CDR2 SYGVKD. There are 15 residues in the CDR3. Patients picked for sequencing had shown CD8+CD57+ cell expansion detected by flow cytometry. TCR beta VDJ and CDR3 profiles were obtained from a genomic DNA template. TCRdb processed the reads anew with MiXCR; each CDR3 protein has one entry. Counted here are around 170,000 distinct CDR3 sequences, more than 45% occurring once; the ten biggest clones make up approximately 9.7%. This chain uses TRBV10-3 with TRBJ2-3; D unresolved. This sequence originates from a human donor with aplastic anemia. Sequencing was done on a sample of sorted CD4+, CD8+, or CD8+CD57+ T cells (not recorded which) from PBMCs. CDR3: CAISSATESTDTQYF. The CDR3 region has the DNA TGTGCCATCAGTTCGGCGACCGAAAGCACAGATACGCAGTATTTT.